The 5 T cell receptor beta chains below were found in one sample sequenced in a study of naive and memory T cell subsets. The beta constant-region primer was an equimolar mix of two oligonucleotides covering TRBC1 and TRBC2. TCRdb fed the UMI-ligation and nested PCR reads into MiXCR, producing one record per CDR3 protein. Of fewer than 40,000 distinct CDR3 sequences listed, 13% were seen once; the top ten hold around 20%. Sequencing was done on a sample of effector memory CD4+ T cells from blood. Subset: effector memory, CD45RA- CD27-. Source of these receptors: a human donor in good health.

This sequence joins TRBV28 and TRBJ1-5; D gene unclear. Germline CDR1 and CDR2: MDHEN and SYDVKM. The CDR3 has 13 residues. V was pared by 6 bases and J by 5 bases, with 11 bases between. CDR3 sequence reads: CASRRQTDQPQHF. The DNA of the CDR3 is TGTGCCAGCAGACGGCAGACGGATCAGCCCCAGCATTTT. Full variable domain (rest looked up from reference TRBV28 and TRBJ1-5): DVKVTQSSRYLVKRTGEKVFLECVQDMDHENMFWYRQDPGLGLRLIYFSYDVKMKEKGDIPEGYSVSREKKERFSLILESASTNQTSMYLCASRRQTDQPQHFGDGTRLSIL.

V usage is TRBV5-1 and J usage is TRBJ2-1; 8 bases fit TRBD1. CDR1 is SGHRS and CDR2 is YFSETQ in the germline V gene. The ends lost 2 bases at V and 3 bases at J; junction bases unmatched: 4. The length of the CDR3 is 15 residues. CDR3 loop: CASSFGGTGYNEQFF. The CDR3 coding sequence is TGCGCCAGCAGCTTTGGGGGGACAGGCTACAATGAGCAGTTCTTC. The whole variable domain, remainder taken from reference TRBV5-1 and TRBJ2-1, is KAGVTQTPRYLIKTRGQQVTLSCSPISGHRSVSWYQQTPGQGLQFLFEYFSETQRNKGNFPGRFSGRQFSNSRSEMNVSTLELGDSALYLCASSFGGTGYNEQFFGPGTRLTVL.

This clonotype was counted ten times or more. The chain has TRBV7-9 and TRBJ1-2, with 8 positions matching TRBD1. This CDR3 has 14 residues. The J segment lost 4 bases and the V segment lost 5 bases, leaving 6 bases of the junction unmatched. CDR1 SEHNR and CDR2 FQNEAQ come from the germline V gene (reference sequence). The CDR3: CASSTGQGGYGYTF. In nucleotides, the CDR3 is TGTGCCAGCAGCACAGGACAGGGTGGCTATGGCTACACCTTC.

This clonotype was recorded at least ten times. The rearrangement joins TRBV18 to TRBJ2-7; no clear D gene. This CDR3 spans 13 amino acids. The V gene lost 0 bases and the J gene lost 3 bases, with 6 bases spanning the gap. Germline lookup yields CDR1 KGHSH and CDR2 LQKENI. The CDR3 loop is CASSPPVHYEQYF. CDR3 DNA sequence: TGTGCCAGCTCACCACCGGTTCACTACGAGCAGTACTTC.

The CDR3 coding sequence is TGTGCCAGCAGTGAAGCGCCTCCCAGTGGCCAGCCCCAGCATTTT. Residues: CASSEAPPSGQPQHF. J is TRBJ1-5 and V is TRBV2; D call uncertain. Per the germline V gene, CDR1 is SNHLY and CDR2 is FYNNEI. The CDR3 sequence is 15 residues long. V shed 0 bases and J shed 7 bases, with 13 bases lying between them.